What follows describes a single T cell receptor (beta chain). This sample is part of a study of blood T cell repertoires in COVID-19. V shed 3 bases and J shed 8 bases, with 8 bases lying between them. The CDR3 length is 11 residues. Germline V gives CDR1 SGHTS, CDR2 YDEGEE. Participant ages covered about 18 to 95 years across 24 US areas. Donors were grouped by their self-reported clinical history. Sequencing was performed with immunoSEQ multiplex PCR; in TCRdb, only in-frame clones are kept and a portion is missing. The sample holds about 130,000 clones; 75% to 90% are singletons and the top ten take under 2.5%.

The chain is built from TRBV5-8 and TRBJ1-2, with a possible D match to TRBD1 (6 bases). Sequencing used PBMCs or T cells enriched from blood (not recorded which). The receptor's source is a woman aged 45 to 65 who had recovered from COVID-19. The CDR3 reads CASSYRVGYTF. Here the CDR3 DNA reads TGTGCCAGCAGCTACAGGGTCGGCTACACCTTC.